This record looks at one T cell receptor beta chain sequence and its context. The target of this receptor is not known. No base quality information exists; no much larger clone differs at one position. Other DNA sequences in this sample translate to the same CDR3. This sample stems from a study of cytomegalovirus exposure and HLA in healthy donors (TCRdb year 2017). Some background on the complete study: An earlier analysis of 587 of the donors reported about 280 Gb of sequence data and 90 million to 120 million unique TCR beta sequences obtained from around 190 million T cells. About 280 gigabases of sequencing data and approximately 93 million unique TCR sequences were included in an early release covering roughly 700 HLA-typed donors. Of the roughly 390 genotyped donors, over 70% fell in the genetic ancestry cluster associated with self-reported Caucasian donors. The aim of the study was to test whether cataloging public T cell receptors could identify signatures of past pathogen exposure. The T cell repertoires of under 700 subjects were profiled by immunosequencing and related to cytomegalovirus serostatus. A separate validation cohort of 100 to 150 different subjects was used in addition to the approximately 700-subject first cohort. To predict cytomegalovirus infection status, the study combined high-throughput TCR immunosequencing, statistical association of individual TCRs with disease status, and machine learning. To study patterns of TCR occurrence, a later analysis re-analyzed previously published TCR beta repertoires from several hundred donors and added high-resolution HLA genotyping. The later analysis used no new phenotypic data to find candidate immune exposures, relying instead on TCR beta sequences and their occurrence across donors. An earlier analysis of several hundred of the donors applied high-throughput TCR beta sequencing to assess whether each TCR beta V gene segment acted as functional or pseudogenic. Donor age, sex, ethnicity and CMV serostatus were compiled together with the repertoire data. A later genetic analysis used genome-wide SNP genotypes for about 65% of the 666 donors, treating that subset as a discovery cohort. All discovery cohort repertoires had been generated using a single sequencing platform. HLA typing covered class I and class II loci at four-digit resolution. The number of typed donors differed by locus: 629-630 for A, B, C, DRB1 and DQB1; 500 to 550 for DQA1; over 600 for DPA1; and roughly 470 for DPB1. Roughly 5 DR-DQ haplotypes were handled as single units for association and clustering, since linkage in the cohort was strong. Across 398 genotyped donors of the cohort, an average of about 220,000 unique TCR beta nucleotide sequences per donor were sequenced, and 15% to 20% of those sequences were non-productive.

General findings and caveats noted by the study authors: Seventeen rarely observed V segments, including chromosome 9 orphons, were excluded from the earlier analysis of almost 600 of the donors because counts were too low. An earlier analysis of several hundred of the donors showed that most TCR beta V segments appeared in productive rearrangements either about 87% or about 30% of the time, which broadly matched IMGT annotations. The cohort was sequenced for TCR beta chains only, and without alpha or paired-chain data the features that could be detected were limited. When HLA alleles, especially DR and DQ, strongly co-occurred, attributing TCR associations to individual alleles was difficult. Because HLA typing was unavailable for some donors at each locus, only the typed subset was used in association tests. The authors suggested that the approach could potentially be generalized to other disease states and immunological phenotypes. A further reported finding was that TCR beta sequences accurately predicted the HLA-A and HLA-B alleles for most subjects in the first cohort. According to a later analysis, parvovirus B19, influenza, CMV and Epstein-Barr virus appeared linked to several top co-occurrence clusters. A few of the identified cytomegalovirus-associated TCR beta chains were confirmed in vitro to be specific for cytomegalovirus antigens. The only immune exposure information available for the cohort was CMV serostatus. V-gene and J-gene trimming of TCR beta chains was associated with a missense DCLRE1C variant in a later genetic analysis, and the association was replicated in an independent cohort. The presence/absence analyses assumed that sequencing depth was roughly uniform across donors, and that assumption may not be true. Linkage disequilibrium might explain the correlated functional status among segregating V segments, but an unknown experimental factor could not be excluded. At a false discovery rate of 0.05, a later analysis linked some 17,000 TCR beta sequences to specific HLA alleles. Most TCR sequences were observed very rarely across donors, whereas some public TCRs were present in many individuals. Compared with equally common non-associated chains, HLA-associated TCR beta chains in a later analysis were more clonally expanded and had lower generation probabilities. The sequencing pipeline was judged likely to have produced a cluster of highly shared sequence variants as a technical artifact. According to a later genetic analysis, donors in an Asian-associated ancestry cluster had fewer N-insertions in productive TCRs than the roughly 660-donor mean. The study listed approximately 150 TCR beta chains as associated with cytomegalovirus. The classifier was reported to diagnose cytomegalovirus status with high specificity and sensitivity in both the original and validation cohorts. Some IMGT-functional V segments, including TRBV6-2 and TRBV6-3, could not be told apart with the 87-base-pair reads, so those segments were excluded. In a later analysis, TCR association rates were found to vary across HLA loci, with the most associated TCRs seen for DRB1 alleles and the fewest for HLA-C alleles. In a later analysis, most CMV-associated TCR beta chains were found to appear HLA-restricted, with HLA associations seemingly driven largely by CMV exposure.

The protocol used for the library was the immunoSEQ multiplex PCR assay. A mixture of 60 forward primers for TCR Vbeta segments and 13 reverse primers for TCR Jbeta segments was used in the multiplex PCR. Amplification of the CDR3 region of rearranged TCR beta genes was performed with a multiplex PCR assay on genomic DNA. Amplified TCR beta libraries were sequenced as 87-base-pair reads on the Illumina HiSeq System. On the authors' methods: A later analysis tallied approximately 87 million unique TCR beta chains across the 666 repertoires, and around 12 million of those chains were shared by two or more donors. To remove PCR and sequencing errors, raw reads were error-corrected and collapsed into unique sequences using a nearest-neighbor algorithm that merged closely related sequences. V, D and J gene segments were assigned by aligning CDR3 sequences to IMGT reference sequences. Each retained sequence needed at least a six-nucleotide match to both a V gene segment and a J gene segment. A rearrangement was called productive if the CDR3 had no stop codons and remained in frame with V and J, and every other rearrangement was called non-productive. Following IMGT convention, CDR3 was defined as the stretch from the second conserved V-encoded cysteine up to the conserved J-encoded phenylalanine. In an earlier analysis of just under 600 of the donors, sequences lacking an unambiguous match to a single V gene segment were excluded. In an earlier analysis of approximately 610 of the donors, V segments were called functional above 56.7% productive rearrangements and were called segregating when the between-donor standard deviation exceeded 5%. To diagnose cytomegalovirus status from the catalog of TCR beta chain sequences, a statistical classification framework was built. In a later analysis, V and J genes were assigned by comparing TCR nucleotide sequences against IMGT/GENE-DB human TR gene sequences. In a later analysis, CDR3 sequences and most-parsimonious VDJ recombination scenarios were assigned using the TCRdist pipeline. A later analysis defined each TCR beta chain by its CDR3 amino acid sequence plus V-gene family, and excluded reads lacking a unique V-gene family. In a later analysis, 500 to 700 highly shared, low-generation-probability nucleotide sequences were removed to address suspected cross-contamination and a sequencing artifact. For each public chain, a later analysis derived a clonal expansion index from normalized ranks of inferred template counts within each repertoire. A later analysis computed generation probabilities with a VDJ recombination model fitted to out-of-frame rearrangements, and checked the results against IGoR. Hypergeometric tests were used in a later analysis to score TCR-TCR, TCR-HLA and TCR-CMV co-occurrence, with a repertoire-size bias correction applied to the TCR pairs. To estimate false discovery rates, a later analysis permuted the HLA or CMV assignments 20 times. In a later analysis, co-occurring TCRs were grouped using DBSCAN, and TCRdist sequence similarity was added for clustering within HLA-allele-positive subsets. Co-occurrence clustering excluded repertoires with fewer than 30,000 or more than 120,000 public chains, plus five with anomalous nucleotide sharing. Held by TCRdb, this immuneACCESS table contains in-frame sequences only and omits some clones. Under half of the omission traces to an unresolved V gene where checked; the cause of the rest is unknown. That table furnishes V, J and clone size, whereas the DNA furnished D and trimming. For this sample there are 150,000 to 160,000 clones; more than 75% appear just once. Of the sample, approximately 7.7% is held by the ten largest clones.

Compared with germline, V lacks 2 bases and J lacks 4 bases; bases without a gene match: 4. CDR1 and CDR2 are drawn from the germline V gene: MNHEY, SVGAGI. The CDR3, cysteine through phenylalanine, is 15 amino acids long. The only DNA kept is the CDR3, 45 bases in frame from the first base. In total, over 600 healthy bone marrow donors made up the cohort. At the time of sampling, every cohort member was nominally healthy, though immune exposures that went unrecorded were likely present. The donor tested CMV seropositive, placing the donor among the 289 seropositive members of the cohort. Each donor provided a peripheral blood sample, and peripheral blood mononuclear cells were used for TCR beta sequencing. The Qiagen DNeasy Blood Extraction Kit was used to extract genomic DNA from the blood cell samples.

Sample: PBMCs. The origin of this receptor is a young man in good health and CMV-seropositive. The V gene is TRBV6-5 and the J gene is TRBJ2-7; the junction holds 11 bases that match TRBD2. The DNA sequence reads TGTGCCAGCAGTTACCGGCTAGCGGGAGGTTACGAGCAGTACTTC. Its protein product is CASSYRLAGGYEQYF.